Listed below are T cell receptor beta chains from one sample, sequenced in a study of identical twins. TCRdb re-analysed the 5' RACE reads in MiXCR, keeping a single row per CDR3 protein. The table lists 450,000 to 650,000 distinct CDR3 sequences, around 9.6% of them singletons. These data also formed part of another study, on yellow fever vaccine responses in identical twins.

The sample taken for sequencing was PBMCs. These receptors originate from a woman under 30 in good health. CDR3s include the opening cysteine and the closing phenylalanine or tryptophan. Each record gives: V gene, clone size, D gene, J gene, CDR3 protein, CDR3 DNA. A D gene is named only where the DNA matches it firmly. The size entry is marked missing in some rows and otherwise reads once, few, many or a size class.

V gene: TRBV28; clone size: many; D gene: TRBD1; J gene: TRBJ2-2; CDR3 protein: CASRVGTDNTGELFF; CDR3 DNA: TGTGCCAGCAGGGTCGGGACAGATAACACCGGGGAGCTGTTTTTT
V gene: TRBV5-1; clone size: many; D gene: -; J gene: TRBJ2-5; CDR3 protein: CASSFGGWETQYF; CDR3 DNA: TGCGCCAGCAGCTTTGGAGGGTGGGAGACCCAGTACTTC
V gene: TRBV20-1; clone size: few; D gene: -; J gene: TRBJ2-5; CDR3 protein: CSAGRGTNENPRNHFRCQVQYF; CDR3 DNA: TGCAGTGCTGGGAGGGGGACTAACGAGAACCCCCGCAACCACTTCCGCTGTCAAGTCCAGTACTTC
V gene: TRBV3-1; clone size: few; D gene: TRBD2; J gene: TRBJ2-7; CDR3 protein: CASSQDPGGLEHEQYF; CDR3 DNA: TGTGCCAGCAGCCAAGATCCCGGGGGACTAGAGCACGAGCAGTACTTC
V gene: TRBV12-3/TRBV12-4; clone size: few; D gene: -; J gene: TRBJ2-3; CDR3 protein: CASRPSGGLGTDTQYF; CDR3 DNA: TGTGCCAGCAGGCCTTCCGGGGGGCTTGGCACAGATACGCAGTATTTT
V gene: TRBV5-1; clone size: few; D gene: -; J gene: TRBJ2-3; CDR3 protein: CASSRSGMSTDTQYF; CDR3 DNA: TGCGCCAGCTCCAGATCCGGGATGAGCACAGATACGCAGTATTTT
V gene: TRBV4-3; clone size: few; D gene: -; J gene: TRBJ2-2; CDR3 protein: CASSQVVGGELFF; CDR3 DNA: TGCGCCAGCAGCCAAGTGGTGGGCGGGGAGCTGTTTTTT
V gene: TRBV12-3/TRBV12-4; clone size: many; D gene: -; J gene: TRBJ1-2; CDR3 protein: CASSNRVGYTF; CDR3 DNA: TGTGCCAGCAGCAATCGGGTTGGCTACACCTTC
V gene: TRBV7-6; clone size: -; D gene: -; J gene: TRBJ2-5; CDR3 protein: CASSLAGGTQETQYF; CDR3 DNA: TGTGCCAGCAGCCTCGCTGGAGGAACTCAAGAGACCCAGTACTTC
V gene: TRBV20-1; clone size: many; D gene: TRBD1; J gene: TRBJ2-1; CDR3 protein: CSAFATADRGQFF; CDR3 DNA: TGCAGTGCTTTCGCCACGGCTGACAGGGGGCAGTTCTTC
V gene: TRBV4-3; clone size: -; D gene: -; J gene: TRBJ2-7; CDR3 protein: CASSQEPINSYEQYF; CDR3 DNA: TGCGCCAGCAGCCAAGAACCGATTAACTCCTACGAGCAGTACTTC
V gene: TRBV29-1; clone size: many; D gene: -; J gene: TRBJ2-5; CDR3 protein: CSALRGAETQYF; CDR3 DNA: TGCAGCGCCTTGAGGGGGGCGGAGACCCAGTACTTC
V gene: TRBV30; clone size: -; D gene: TRBD2; J gene: TRBJ2-3; CDR3 protein: CAWSSGLAHTDTQYF; CDR3 DNA: TGTGCCTGGAGTTCGGGACTAGCTCACACAGATACGCAGTATTTT
V gene: TRBV6-1; clone size: many; D gene: TRBD1; J gene: TRBJ1-1; CDR3 protein: CASRDRGGWTEAFF; CDR3 DNA: TGTGCCAGCAGAGACAGGGGTGGGTGGACTGAAGCTTTCTTT
V gene: TRBV6-5; clone size: -; D gene: -; J gene: TRBJ2-7; CDR3 protein: CASSYSYPRVQYF; CDR3 DNA: TGTGCCAGCAGTTACTCGTACCCCAGGGTGCAGTACTTC
V gene: TRBV7-2; clone size: -; D gene: -; J gene: TRBJ2-5; CDR3 protein: CASSQTHRGLGETQYF; CDR3 DNA: TGTGCCAGCAGCCAGACTCACAGGGGACTGGGGGAGACCCAGTACTTC
V gene: TRBV27; clone size: -; D gene: -; J gene: TRBJ2-7; CDR3 protein: CASSSTQAYEQYF; CDR3 DNA: TGTGCCAGCAGTTCCACCCAAGCCTACGAGCAGTACTTC
V gene: TRBV19; clone size: -; D gene: -; J gene: TRBJ1-1; CDR3 protein: CASRGGAEAFF; CDR3 DNA: TGTGCCAGTAGGGGGGGGGCTGAAGCTTTCTTT
V gene: TRBV6-2/TRBV6-3; clone size: few; D gene: TRBD1; J gene: TRBJ1-2; CDR3 protein: CARTGERGHGYTF; CDR3 DNA: TGTGCCCGGACGGGAGAAAGGGGGCACGGCTACACCTTC
V gene: TRBV7-9; clone size: many; D gene: TRBD1; J gene: TRBJ2-7; CDR3 protein: CASSSTTGVSYEQYF; CDR3 DNA: TGTGCCAGCAGCTCCACTACAGGGGTATCCTACGAGCAGTACTTC
V gene: TRBV14; clone size: -; D gene: -; J gene: TRBJ1-6; CDR3 protein: CASSQRTDNSPLHF; CDR3 DNA: TGTGCCAGCAGCCAGAGGACAGATAATTCACCCCTCCACTTT
V gene: TRBV5-6; clone size: many; D gene: TRBD1; J gene: TRBJ2-2; CDR3 protein: CASSLDGTGRTGELFF; CDR3 DNA: TGTGCCAGCAGCTTGGATGGGACAGGGAGAACCGGGGAGCTGTTTTTT
V gene: TRBV18; clone size: -; D gene: -; J gene: TRBJ2-1; CDR3 protein: CASSPKDSSNNNEQFF; CDR3 DNA: TGTGCCAGCTCACCTAAAGACTCGAGCAACAACAATGAGCAGTTCTTC
V gene: TRBV24-1; clone size: -; D gene: TRBD2; J gene: TRBJ2-1; CDR3 protein: CATSDPGRGGEEQFF; CDR3 DNA: TGTGCCACCAGTGATCCCGGGAGGGGGGGAGAAGAGCAGTTCTTC
V gene: TRBV7-2; clone size: few; D gene: TRBD2; J gene: TRBJ2-3; CDR3 protein: CASSFGRGGRTDTQYF; CDR3 DNA: TGTGCCAGCAGCTTTGGGCGGGGGGGCCGCACAGATACGCAGTATTTT
V gene: TRBV2; clone size: -; D gene: -; J gene: TRBJ1-4; CDR3 protein: CASQDGRNEKLFF; CDR3 DNA: TGTGCCAGCCAGGACGGACGTAATGAAAAACTGTTTTTT
V gene: TRBV7-2; clone size: -; D gene: TRBD2; J gene: TRBJ2-2; CDR3 protein: CASSLLMAAGDTGELFF; CDR3 DNA: TGTGCCAGCAGCTTACTGATGGCGGCGGGGGACACCGGGGAGCTGTTTTTT
V gene: TRBV27; clone size: many; D gene: -; J gene: TRBJ2-2; CDR3 protein: CASTYKNTGELFF; CDR3 DNA: TGTGCCAGCACCTACAAGAACACCGGGGAGCTGTTTTTT
V gene: TRBV7-2; clone size: many; D gene: -; J gene: TRBJ1-2; CDR3 protein: CASSLAGSGYTF; CDR3 DNA: TGTGCCAGCAGCTTAGCAGGGTCTGGCTACACCTTC
V gene: TRBV12-3/TRBV12-4; clone size: -; D gene: TRBD1; J gene: TRBJ2-7; CDR3 protein: CASNSDRDLYGEQYF; CDR3 DNA: TGTGCCAGCAACTCCGACAGGGACCTTTACGGAGAGCAGTACTTC
V gene: TRBV2; clone size: few; D gene: TRBD2; J gene: TRBJ2-7; CDR3 protein: CASSSSPGGGTQVEAFYEQYF; CDR3 DNA: TGTGCCAGCAGTTCCTCCCCCGGGGGGGGGACCCAAGTCGAGGCATTCTACGAGCAGTACTTC
V gene: TRBV13; clone size: once; D gene: -; J gene: TRBJ2-6; CDR3 protein: CASSLGLPCSGANVLTF; CDR3 DNA: TGTGCCAGCAGCCTGGGGCTACCCTGCTCTGGGGCCAACGTCCTGACTTTC
V gene: TRBV12-3/TRBV12-4; clone size: many; D gene: TRBD1; J gene: TRBJ1-2; CDR3 protein: CASSLTGNYGYTF; CDR3 DNA: TGTGCCAGCAGCTTGACAGGGAACTATGGCTACACCTTC
V gene: TRBV6-5; clone size: many; D gene: TRBD1; J gene: TRBJ1-4; CDR3 protein: CASSLTGTGREKLFF; CDR3 DNA: TGTGCCAGCAGCTTAACCGGGACAGGGAGGGAAAAACTGTTTTTT
V gene: TRBV5-1; clone size: -; D gene: TRBD1; J gene: TRBJ2-7; CDR3 protein: CASTRDRGGGEQYF; CDR3 DNA: TGCGCCAGCACACGGGACAGGGGTGGGGGCGAGCAGTACTTC
V gene: TRBV21-1; clone size: -; D gene: -; J gene: TRBJ2-7; CDR3 protein: CASSKAKSGPYEQYF; CDR3 DNA: TGTGCCAGCAGCAAAGCCAAAAGCGGTCCCTACGAGCAGTACTTC
V gene: TRBV7-9; clone size: few; D gene: -; J gene: TRBJ2-3; CDR3 protein: CASRRGFKADTQYF; CDR3 DNA: TGTGCCAGCAGGCGAGGGTTCAAGGCAGATACGCAGTATTTT
V gene: TRBV6-1; clone size: many; D gene: -; J gene: TRBJ2-1; CDR3 protein: CASRVTAGYNEQFF; CDR3 DNA: TGTGCCAGCAGAGTAACGGCGGGGTACAATGAGCAGTTCTTC
V gene: TRBV7-2; clone size: -; D gene: -; J gene: TRBJ2-2; CDR3 protein: CASSFQEGAGELFF; CDR3 DNA: TGTGCCAGCAGCTTTCAGGAGGGAGCCGGGGAGCTGTTTTTT
V gene: TRBV6-2/TRBV6-3; clone size: -; D gene: TRBD2; J gene: TRBJ2-7; CDR3 protein: CASSYGNSGSTYEQYF; CDR3 DNA: TGTGCCAGCAGTTACGGGAATAGCGGGAGCACCTACGAGCAGTACTTC
V gene: TRBV12-3/TRBV12-4; clone size: many; D gene: -; J gene: TRBJ1-3; CDR3 protein: CASNSGAGSGNTIYF; CDR3 DNA: TGTGCCAGCAACTCGGGGGCGGGCTCTGGAAACACCATATATTTT
V gene: TRBV7-8; clone size: few; D gene: -; J gene: TRBJ2-7; CDR3 protein: CASSPAVIPTEQYF; CDR3 DNA: TGTGCCAGCAGCCCGGCCGTCATACCCACCGAGCAGTACTTC
V gene: TRBV19; clone size: -; D gene: TRBD1; J gene: TRBJ1-5; CDR3 protein: CASTDRASQPQHF; CDR3 DNA: TGTGCCAGTACTGACAGGGCTAGTCAGCCCCAGCATTTT
V gene: TRBV6-5; clone size: -; D gene: -; J gene: TRBJ2-3; CDR3 protein: CASSYSGQSADTQYF; CDR3 DNA: TGTGCCAGCAGTTACTCGGGGCAGTCTGCAGATACGCAGTATTTT
V gene: TRBV6-1; clone size: few; D gene: -; J gene: TRBJ1-1; CDR3 protein: CASRSGTGLIEAFF; CDR3 DNA: TGTGCCAGCAGGTCAGGTACAGGGCTGATCGAAGCTTTCTTT
V gene: TRBV25-1; clone size: many; D gene: -; J gene: TRBJ2-7; CDR3 protein: CASGQGAHEQYF; CDR3 DNA: TGTGCCAGCGGGCAGGGAGCCCACGAGCAGTACTTC
V gene: TRBV9; clone size: many; D gene: TRBD2; J gene: TRBJ2-3; CDR3 protein: CASSTGLAGSTDTQYF; CDR3 DNA: TGTGCCAGCAGCACCGGACTAGCGGGGTCCACAGATACGCAGTATTTT
V gene: TRBV28; clone size: few; D gene: TRBD2; J gene: TRBJ2-1; CDR3 protein: CASSSPGLAKNEQFF; CDR3 DNA: TGTGCCAGCAGTTCACCGGGACTAGCTAAAAATGAGCAGTTCTTC
V gene: TRBV5-6; clone size: many; D gene: -; J gene: TRBJ2-1; CDR3 protein: CASSLESNRANEQFF; CDR3 DNA: TGTGCCAGCAGCTTGGAATCGAACAGGGCCAATGAGCAGTTCTTC
V gene: TRBV18; clone size: -; D gene: TRBD1; J gene: TRBJ2-7; CDR3 protein: CASSPEDRVGSYEQYF; CDR3 DNA: TGTGCCAGCTCACCGGAAGACAGGGTGGGTTCCTACGAGCAGTACTTC
V gene: TRBV7-2; clone size: -; D gene: -; J gene: TRBJ2-7; CDR3 protein: CASSYSGLLANEQYF; CDR3 DNA: TGTGCCAGCAGCTACTCAGGACTACTTGCAAACGAGCAGTACTTC
V gene: TRBV7-6; clone size: few; D gene: -; J gene: TRBJ2-7; CDR3 protein: CASSLDSGDSYEQYF; CDR3 DNA: TGTGCCAGCAGCTTAGATTCCGGGGACTCCTACGAGCAGTACTTC
V gene: TRBV6-5; clone size: few; D gene: TRBD1; J gene: TRBJ2-2; CDR3 protein: CASSHPGIRGRTGELFF; CDR3 DNA: TGTGCCAGCAGTCACCCCGGGATCAGGGGGAGAACCGGGGAGCTGTTTTTT
V gene: TRBV5-6; clone size: few; D gene: -; J gene: TRBJ1-1; CDR3 protein: CASSLQPQVLEAFF; CDR3 DNA: TGTGCCAGCAGCTTACAACCACAGGTTCTTGAAGCTTTCTTT
V gene: TRBV5-6; clone size: few; D gene: TRBD1; J gene: TRBJ1-4; CDR3 protein: CASSSYRGTNEKLFF; CDR3 DNA: TGTGCCAGCAGCTCGTACAGGGGAACTAATGAAAAACTGTTTTTT
V gene: TRBV24-1; clone size: many; D gene: -; J gene: TRBJ2-5; CDR3 protein: CATSDLTGEETQYF; CDR3 DNA: TGTGCCACCAGTGATTTGACGGGGGAAGAGACCCAGTACTTC
V gene: TRBV20-1; clone size: -; D gene: TRBD2; J gene: TRBJ2-5; CDR3 protein: CSASVAGGPGWETQYF; CDR3 DNA: TGCAGTGCTAGTGTTGCGGGAGGGCCCGGTTGGGAGACCCAGTACTTC
V gene: TRBV7-2; clone size: many; D gene: -; J gene: TRBJ2-2; CDR3 protein: CASSLYGSWGTGELFF; CDR3 DNA: TGTGCCAGCAGCTTATATGGGAGCTGGGGAACCGGGGAGCTGTTTTTT
V gene: TRBV12-3/TRBV12-4; clone size: many; D gene: TRBD1; J gene: TRBJ2-6; CDR3 protein: CASSLNPGTGEGNVLTF; CDR3 DNA: TGTGCCAGCAGTTTGAATCCTGGGACAGGGGAGGGCAACGTCCTGACTTTC